A selection of T cell receptor beta chains follows, all from one sample in a study of radiation and T cells in renal cell carcinoma. Data came from immunoSEQ multiplex PCR; TCRdb stores just in-frame clones and leaves some out. The table has around 120,000 clones, roughly 77% seen once. Sequencing was performed on blood, taken from a patient whose treatment included radiotherapy and nephrectomy. The receptors come from a woman in her sixties with renal cell carcinoma. Each CDR3 is given with its conserved first and last residue. The D gene is left open where the match is weak. For some rows the clone size is stated as once, few or many, or as a class when expanded; others skip it.

j_call d_call v_call clone_size cdr3_aa
TRBJ2-1 NA TRBV11-3 NA CASSLGGSYNEQFF
TRBJ2-5 NA TRBV7-8 NA CASKSPTQRPQETQYF
TRBJ1-5 TRBD1 TRBV28 NA CASSTGTGGNQPQHF
TRBJ1-5 NA TRBV27 few CASSLSGNQPQHF
TRBJ2-7 NA TRBV6-1 NA CAISYEQYF
TRBJ2-2 NA TRBV18 NA CASSPDTVGPSTGELFF
TRBJ2-7 NA TRBV7-9 NA CASSSSGPVGHEQYF
TRBJ2-1 NA TRBV19 few CASSIAGYNEQFF
TRBJ2-3 TRBD2 TRBV5-1 NA CASSLTSGGPSTDTQYF
TRBJ2-3 NA TRBV5-1 once CASRPGSDTQYF
TRBJ2-5 NA TRBV5-1 NA CASSLGLLQETQYF
TRBJ1-4 NA TRBV6-1 NA CASSVKWGYGTNEKLFF
TRBJ1-6 NA TRBV14 NA CASSPLINSPLHF
TRBJ1-3 TRBD1 TRBV7-6 once CASSLSPGQASGNTIYF
TRBJ1-4 TRBD1 TRBV7-2 NA CASSFPAGGREKLFF
TRBJ2-7 NA TRBV28 NA CASSLGRSYEQYF
TRBJ2-6 NA TRBV6-5 once CASSYQGPGANVLTF
TRBJ1-2 NA TRBV28 NA CASSLGGASGSGYTF
TRBJ2-7 NA TRBV4-1 few CASSPNVGGAYEQYF
TRBJ1-2 NA TRBV29-1 NA CSVGEGQPDGYTF
TRBJ2-7 NA TRBV2 NA CASKLGSYEQYF
TRBJ2-7 TRBD1 TRBV28 many CASSTPPHRGYEQYF
TRBJ2-7 TRBD1 TRBV5-1 NA CASREGQEADEQYF
TRBJ2-7 NA TRBV15 NA CATSREEGPSYEQYF
TRBJ1-5 TRBD1 TRBV9 few CASSVSGGNQPQHF
TRBJ2-1 NA TRBV2 NA CASSGRALGRNEQFF
TRBJ2-3 NA TRBV4-1 NA CASSQGAGAYTDTQYF
TRBJ2-1 TRBD2 TRBV6-5 NA CASSSGSGVTYNEQFF
TRBJ2-2 NA TRBV11-2 NA CASIVAGEGELFF
TRBJ2-7 NA TRBV28 few CASRLTRGEQYF
TRBJ2-5 TRBD1 TRBV5-6 NA CASSLPQGRTYF
TRBJ2-1 TRBD1 TRBV5-4 NA CASSSGGREQFF
TRBJ2-2 NA TRBV7-8 NA CASSSRGEGPGELFF
TRBJ2-1 NA TRBV5-4 NA CASSLVGSEQFF